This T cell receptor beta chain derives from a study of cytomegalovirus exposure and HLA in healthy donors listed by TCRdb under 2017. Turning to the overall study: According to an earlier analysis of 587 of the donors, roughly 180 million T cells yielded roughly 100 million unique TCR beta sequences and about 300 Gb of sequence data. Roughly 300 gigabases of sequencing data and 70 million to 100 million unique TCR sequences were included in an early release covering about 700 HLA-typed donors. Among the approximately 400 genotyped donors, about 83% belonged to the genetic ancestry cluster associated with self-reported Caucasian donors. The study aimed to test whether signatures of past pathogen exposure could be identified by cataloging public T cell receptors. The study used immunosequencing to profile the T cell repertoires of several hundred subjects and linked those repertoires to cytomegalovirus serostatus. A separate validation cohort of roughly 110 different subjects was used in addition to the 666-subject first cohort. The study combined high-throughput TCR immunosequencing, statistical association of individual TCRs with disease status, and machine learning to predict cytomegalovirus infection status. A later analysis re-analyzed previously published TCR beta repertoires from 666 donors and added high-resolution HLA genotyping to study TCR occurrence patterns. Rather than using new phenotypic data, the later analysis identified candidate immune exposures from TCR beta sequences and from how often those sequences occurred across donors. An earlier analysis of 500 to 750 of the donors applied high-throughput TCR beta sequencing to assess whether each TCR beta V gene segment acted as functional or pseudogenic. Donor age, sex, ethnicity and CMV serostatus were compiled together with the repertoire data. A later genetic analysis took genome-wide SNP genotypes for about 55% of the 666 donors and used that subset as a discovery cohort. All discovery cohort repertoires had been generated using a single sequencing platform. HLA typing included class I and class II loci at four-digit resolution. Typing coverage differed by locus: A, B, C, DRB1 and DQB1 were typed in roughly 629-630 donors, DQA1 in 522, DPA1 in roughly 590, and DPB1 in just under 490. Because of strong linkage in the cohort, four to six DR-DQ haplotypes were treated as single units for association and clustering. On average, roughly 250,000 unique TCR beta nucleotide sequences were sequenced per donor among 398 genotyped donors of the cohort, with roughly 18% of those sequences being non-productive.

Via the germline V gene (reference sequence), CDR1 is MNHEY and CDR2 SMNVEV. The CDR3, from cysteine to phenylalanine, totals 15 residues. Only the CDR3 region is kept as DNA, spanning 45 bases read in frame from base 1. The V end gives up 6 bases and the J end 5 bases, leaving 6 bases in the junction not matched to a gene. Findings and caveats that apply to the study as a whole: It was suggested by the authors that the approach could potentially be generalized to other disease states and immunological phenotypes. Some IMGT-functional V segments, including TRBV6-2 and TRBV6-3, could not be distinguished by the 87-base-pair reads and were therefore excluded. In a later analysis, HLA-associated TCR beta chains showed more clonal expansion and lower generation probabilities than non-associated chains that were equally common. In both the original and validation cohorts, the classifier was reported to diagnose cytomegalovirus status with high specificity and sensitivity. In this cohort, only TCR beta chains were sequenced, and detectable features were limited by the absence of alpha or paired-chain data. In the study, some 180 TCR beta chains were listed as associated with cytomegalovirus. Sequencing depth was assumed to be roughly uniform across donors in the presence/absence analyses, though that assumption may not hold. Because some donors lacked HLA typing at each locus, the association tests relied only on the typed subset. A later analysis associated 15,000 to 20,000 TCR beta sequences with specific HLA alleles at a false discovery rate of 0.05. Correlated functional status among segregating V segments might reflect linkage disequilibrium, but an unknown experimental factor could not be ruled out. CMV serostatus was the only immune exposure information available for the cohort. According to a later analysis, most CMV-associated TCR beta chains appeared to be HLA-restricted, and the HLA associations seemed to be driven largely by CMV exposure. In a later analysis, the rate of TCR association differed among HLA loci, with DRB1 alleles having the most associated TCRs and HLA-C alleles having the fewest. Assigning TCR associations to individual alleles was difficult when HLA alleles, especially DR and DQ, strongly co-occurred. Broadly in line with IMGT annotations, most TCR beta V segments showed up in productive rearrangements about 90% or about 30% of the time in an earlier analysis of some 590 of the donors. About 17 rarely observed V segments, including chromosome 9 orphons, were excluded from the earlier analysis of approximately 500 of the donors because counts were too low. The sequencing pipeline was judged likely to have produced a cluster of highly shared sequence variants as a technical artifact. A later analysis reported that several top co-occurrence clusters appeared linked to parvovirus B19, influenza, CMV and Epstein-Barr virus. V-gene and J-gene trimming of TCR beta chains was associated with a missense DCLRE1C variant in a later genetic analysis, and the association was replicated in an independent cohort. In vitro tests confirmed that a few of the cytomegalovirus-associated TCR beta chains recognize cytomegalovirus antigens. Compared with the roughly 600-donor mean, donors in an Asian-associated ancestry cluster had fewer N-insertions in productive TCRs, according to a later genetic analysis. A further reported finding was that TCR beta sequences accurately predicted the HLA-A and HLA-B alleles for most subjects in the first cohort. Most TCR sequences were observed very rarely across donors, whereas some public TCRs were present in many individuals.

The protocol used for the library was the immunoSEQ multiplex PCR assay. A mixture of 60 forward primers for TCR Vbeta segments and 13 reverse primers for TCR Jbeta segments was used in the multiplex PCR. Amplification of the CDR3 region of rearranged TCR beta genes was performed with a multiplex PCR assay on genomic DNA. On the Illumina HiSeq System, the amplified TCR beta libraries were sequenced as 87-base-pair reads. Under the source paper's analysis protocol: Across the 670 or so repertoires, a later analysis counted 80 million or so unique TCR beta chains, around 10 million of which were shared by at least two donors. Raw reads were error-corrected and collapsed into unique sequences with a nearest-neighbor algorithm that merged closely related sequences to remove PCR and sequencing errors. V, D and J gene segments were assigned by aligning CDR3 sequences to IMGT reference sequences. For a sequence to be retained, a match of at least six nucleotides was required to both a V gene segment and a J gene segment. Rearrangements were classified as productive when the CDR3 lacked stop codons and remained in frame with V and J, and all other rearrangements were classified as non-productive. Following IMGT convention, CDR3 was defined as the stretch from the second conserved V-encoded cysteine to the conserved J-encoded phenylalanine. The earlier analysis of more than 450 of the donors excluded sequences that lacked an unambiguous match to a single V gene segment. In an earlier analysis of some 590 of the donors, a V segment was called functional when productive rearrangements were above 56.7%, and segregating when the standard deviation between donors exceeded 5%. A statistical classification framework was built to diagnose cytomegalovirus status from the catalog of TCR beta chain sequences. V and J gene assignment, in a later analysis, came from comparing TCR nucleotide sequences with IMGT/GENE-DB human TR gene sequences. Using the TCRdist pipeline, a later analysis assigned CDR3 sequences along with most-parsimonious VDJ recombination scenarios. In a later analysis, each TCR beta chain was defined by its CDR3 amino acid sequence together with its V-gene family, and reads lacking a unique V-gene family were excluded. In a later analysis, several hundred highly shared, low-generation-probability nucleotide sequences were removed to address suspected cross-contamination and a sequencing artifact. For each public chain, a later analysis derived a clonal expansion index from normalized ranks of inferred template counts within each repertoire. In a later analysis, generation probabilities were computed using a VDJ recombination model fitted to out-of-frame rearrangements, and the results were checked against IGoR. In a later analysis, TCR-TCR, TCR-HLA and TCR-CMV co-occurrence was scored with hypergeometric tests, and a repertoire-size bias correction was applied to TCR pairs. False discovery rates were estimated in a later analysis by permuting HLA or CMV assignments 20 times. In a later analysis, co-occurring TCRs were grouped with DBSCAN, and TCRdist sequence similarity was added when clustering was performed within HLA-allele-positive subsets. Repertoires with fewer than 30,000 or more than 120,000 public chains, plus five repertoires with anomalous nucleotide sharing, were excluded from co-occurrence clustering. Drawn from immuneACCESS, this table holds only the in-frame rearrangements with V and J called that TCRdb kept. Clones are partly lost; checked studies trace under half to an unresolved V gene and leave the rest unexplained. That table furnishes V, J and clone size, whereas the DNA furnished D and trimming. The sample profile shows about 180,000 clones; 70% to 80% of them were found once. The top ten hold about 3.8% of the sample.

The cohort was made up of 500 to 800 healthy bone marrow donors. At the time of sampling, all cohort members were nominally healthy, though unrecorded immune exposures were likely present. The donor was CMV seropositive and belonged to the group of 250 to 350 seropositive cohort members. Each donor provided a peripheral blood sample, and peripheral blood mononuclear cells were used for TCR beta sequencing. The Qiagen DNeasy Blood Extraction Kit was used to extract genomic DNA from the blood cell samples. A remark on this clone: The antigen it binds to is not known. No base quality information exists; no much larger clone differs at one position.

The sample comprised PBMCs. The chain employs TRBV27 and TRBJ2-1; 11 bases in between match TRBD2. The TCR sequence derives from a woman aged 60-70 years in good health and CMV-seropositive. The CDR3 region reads CASSSLAGGDNEQFF. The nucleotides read TGTGCCAGCAGCTCGCTAGCGGGGGGCGACAATGAGCAGTTCTTC.